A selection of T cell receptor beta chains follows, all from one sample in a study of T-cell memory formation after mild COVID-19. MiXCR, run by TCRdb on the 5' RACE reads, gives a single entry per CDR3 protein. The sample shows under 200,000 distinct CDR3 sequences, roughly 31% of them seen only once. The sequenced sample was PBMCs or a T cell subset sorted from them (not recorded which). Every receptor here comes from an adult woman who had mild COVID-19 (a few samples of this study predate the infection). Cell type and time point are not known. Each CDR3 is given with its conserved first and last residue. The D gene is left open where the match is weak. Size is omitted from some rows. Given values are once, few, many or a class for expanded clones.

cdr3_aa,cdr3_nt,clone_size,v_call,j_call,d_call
CASSDPGQGLYEQYF,TGTGCCAGCAGTGACCCGGGACAGGGGCTCTACGAGCAGTACTTC,few,TRBV12-3/TRBV12-4,TRBJ2-7,TRBD1
CASSSRQGGAGELFF,TGTGCCAGCAGTTCTAGACAGGGTGGGGCCGGGGAGCTGTTTTTT,NA,TRBV12-3/TRBV12-4,TRBJ2-2,TRBD1
CASSGRGHTGELFF,TGTGCCAGCAGCGGGCGGGGTCACACCGGGGAGCTGTTTTTT,NA,TRBV3-1,TRBJ2-2,NA
CASSGTGGSLFTDTQYF,TGTGCCAGTTCGGGGACAGGGGGTTCCCTTTTCACAGATACGCAGTATTTT,few,TRBV27,TRBJ2-3,TRBD1
CASSPIPGLAVYNEQFF,TGCGCCAGCAGCCCGATACCGGGACTAGCGGTGTACAATGAGCAGTTCTTC,few,TRBV5-1,TRBJ2-1,TRBD2
CASSLGSPRTQYF,TGTGCCAGCAGCTTGGGCTCCCCGCGGACCCAGTACTTC,few,TRBV11-1,TRBJ2-5,NA
CASSQDLSSYNEQFF,TGCGCCAGCAGCCAAGATCTAAGCTCCTACAATGAGCAGTTCTTC,NA,TRBV4-3,TRBJ2-1,NA
CSVVLGNYGYTF,TGCAGCGTTGTGCTGGGAAACTATGGCTACACCTTC,NA,TRBV29-1,TRBJ1-2,NA
CSARDGDGLHYEQYF,TGCAGTGCTAGAGATGGGGACGGTTTACACTACGAGCAGTACTTC,few,TRBV20-1,TRBJ2-7,NA
CASSYHPTGAVLGKGNTIYF,TGTGCCAGCAGCTACCACCCGACAGGGGCCGTACTCGGGAAAGGAAACACCATATATTTT,few,TRBV7-9,TRBJ1-3,TRBD1
CASSPASVNEQFF,TGTGCCAGCTCACCTGCTAGTGTCAATGAGCAGTTCTTC,NA,TRBV18,TRBJ2-1,NA
CASSPGTQENQPQHF,TGTGCCAGCTCACCCGGGACGCAAGAAAATCAGCCCCAGCATTTT,NA,TRBV18,TRBJ1-5,NA
CASSSTVNSPLHF,TGTGCCAGCAGCTCCACGGTTAATTCACCCCTCCACTTT,few,TRBV27,TRBJ1-6,NA
CASSLELAGTGELFF,TGCGCCAGCAGCTTGGAACTAGCGGGAACCGGGGAGCTGTTTTTT,many,TRBV5-1,TRBJ2-2,TRBD2
CASSLVSGGNQPQHF,TGTGCCAGCAGCTTGGTTTCGGGAGGCAATCAGCCCCAGCATTTT,few,TRBV5-5,TRBJ1-5,NA
CASSQGERRPPFGQFF,TGTGCCAGCAGCCAAGGGGAGCGGAGGCCCCCATTCGGGCAGTTCTTC,few,TRBV3-1,TRBJ2-1,NA
CASSLRRASGNTIYF,TGTGCCAGCAGCCTCCGTAGGGCGTCTGGAAACACCATATATTTT,NA,TRBV7-2,TRBJ1-3,NA
CASSPPLGTDTQYF,TGTGCCAGCAGCCCCCCGCTCGGGACAGATACGCAGTATTTT,NA,TRBV7-9,TRBJ2-3,NA
CASSLSFWDTNYGYTF,TGTGCCAGCAGTTTATCGTTTTGGGACACCAACTATGGCTACACCTTC,NA,TRBV27,TRBJ1-2,NA
CASRMGRGNAEAFF,TGTGCCAGCAGGATGGGCAGGGGGAACGCTGAAGCTTTCTTT,NA,TRBV12-3/TRBV12-4,TRBJ1-1,TRBD1
CASRGLAGGKETQYF,TGTGCCAGCCGGGGACTAGCGGGGGGTAAAGAGACCCAGTACTTC,NA,TRBV6-5,TRBJ2-5,TRBD2
CASSLDRGPYNEQFF,TGTGCCAGCAGCTTAGACAGGGGCCCCTACAATGAGCAGTTCTTC,many,TRBV11-2,TRBJ2-1,NA
CATNVAGNGQPQHF,TGTGCCACTAACGTCGCAGGGAATGGTCAGCCCCAGCATTTT,few,TRBV19,TRBJ1-5,NA
CASSRTANSYEQYF,TGTGCCAGCAGTCGGACTGCTAACTCCTACGAGCAGTACTTC,few,TRBV6-5,TRBJ2-7,NA
CASSPPLIRDRWYHNEQFF,TGTGCCAGCTCACCTCCCCTTATTAGGGACAGGTGGTACCACAATGAGCAGTTCTTC,NA,TRBV18,TRBJ2-1,TRBD1
CASTPGRGGDLYNEQFF,TGTGCCAGCACCCCAGGGCGCGGGGGGGACCTTTACAATGAGCAGTTCTTC,few,TRBV7-2,TRBJ2-1,TRBD2
CSARGRRNSNQPQHF,TGCAGTGCCCGGGGGAGAAGAAATAGCAATCAGCCCCAGCATTTT,few,TRBV29-1,TRBJ1-5,NA
CASSLVHPPQGEQFF,TGTGCCAGCAGCTTAGTTCATCCCCCGCAGGGTGAGCAGTTCTTC,NA,TRBV7-2,TRBJ2-1,NA
CASSIRAGGGYTF,TGTGCCAGCAGTATCAGGGCTGGGGGTGGCTACACCTTC,NA,TRBV12-3/TRBV12-4,TRBJ1-2,NA
CASSLSPLKTDTQYF,TGTGCCAGCAGCTTATCCCCGCTGAAAACAGATACGCAGTATTTT,few,TRBV7-3,TRBJ2-3,NA
CASSQDTGNYGYTF,TGTGCCAGCAGCCAAGATACAGGGAACTATGGCTACACCTTC,NA,TRBV4-2,TRBJ1-2,NA